The 8 T cell receptor beta chains listed next were all sequenced from one sample in a study of blood T cell repertoires in COVID-19. TCRdb keeps only in-frame clones here, not all; method: immunoSEQ multiplex PCR. The sample has around 300,000 clones, more than 75% seen once. Sequenced sample: PBMCs or T cells enriched from blood (not recorded which). These receptors were collected from an older woman in a cohort exposed to, infected with or recovered from COVID-19 (not recorded which).

Regarding this clone: The sample has other DNA sequences that encode this CDR3 too. This rearrangement joins TRBV19 to TRBJ2-3, with 8 positions matching TRBD2. This CDR3 region has 13 residues. The junction had 0 bases not matched to a gene; V was cut back by 6 bases and J by 1 base. Germline V lookup: CDR1 LNHDA, CDR2 SQIVND (reference sequence). DNA of the CDR3: TGTGCCAGTAGACTAGCGGGCACAGATACGCAGTATTTT. Protein sequence: CASRLAGTDTQYF. The full variable domain, with the rest looked up from reference TRBV19 and TRBJ2-3, is DGGITQSPKYLFRKEGQNVTLSCEQNLNHDAMYWYRQDPGQGLRLIYYSQIVNDFQKGDIAEGYSVSREKKESFPLTVTSAQKNPTAFYLCASRLAGTDTQYFGPGTRLTVL.

This CDR3 is CASSPQVQGGTYEQYF. CDR3 bases: TGTGCCAGCAGCCCCCAAGTGCAGGGGGGAACCTACGAGCAGTACTTC. This chain uses TRBV7-2 with TRBJ2-7; a weak D match, TRBD1 (7 bases). The V end lost 5 bases, the J end lost 2 bases, and 19 bases lay between the germline ends. Germline V gene lookup returns CDR1 SGHTA and CDR2 FQGNSA. This CDR3 comprises 16 residues.

This rearrangement joins TRBV24-1 to TRBJ1-2, with 7 bases fitting TRBD1. Germline values: CDR1 KGHDR, CDR2 SFDVKD. This CDR3 has 13 residues. The ends lost 6 bases at V and 3 bases at J; junction bases unmatched: 3. In DNA form, the CDR3 reads TGTGCCACCAGTCCGACAGGGCACTATGGCTACACCTTC. This translates into CATSPTGHYGYTF.

This clone is a singleton in its sample. The genes are TRBV7-9 and TRBJ2-5, with no clear D. The ends were cut back, 5 bases at V and 5 bases at J, with 15 bases in the middle. The CDR3 has 14 residues. Germline values: CDR1 SEHNR, CDR2 FQNEAQ (reference sequence). The CDR3 coding sequence is TGTGCCAGCAGCCCCCCCGAGGTTCCGGAGACCCAGTACTTC. Amino acid sequence: CASSPPEVPETQYF.

V usage is TRBV4-1 and J usage is TRBJ1-4; D unresolved. This CDR3 spans 16 amino acids. Looked up from germline, CDR1 is MGHRA and CDR2 is YSYEKL. The V and J ends lost 0 bases and 0 bases respectively, with 8 bases between them. The CDR3 here is CASSQEGSATNEKLFF. In DNA form, the CDR3 reads TGCGCCAGCAGCCAAGAGGGCAGTGCAACTAATGAAAAACTGTTTTTT.

The chain couples TRBV16 to TRBJ2-1, with a weak D call TRBD2 (6 bases). Per the germline V gene, CDR1 is KGHSY and CDR2 is FQNENV. V was pared by 4 bases and J by 6 bases, with 10 bases between. The CDR3 totals 13 residues. In nucleotides, the CDR3 is TGTGCCAGCAGCCTCGCTAGCGTCAATGAGCAGTTCTTC. Encoded protein: CASSLASVNEQFF.

The V and J genes are TRBV6-5 and TRBJ1-2; D is ambiguous. CDR1 and CDR2 from the germline V gene are MNHEY and SVGAGI. CDR3 length: 14 amino acids. V was shortened by 11 bases and J by 6 bases, with 22 bases between the two germline ends. The CDR3 bases are TGTGCCTCATCGCGAGGGCGAGGGATTGATGGCTACACCTTC. It specifies CASSRGRGIDGYTF.

V usage is TRBV20-1 and J usage is TRBJ1-2; D is undetermined. Per the germline V gene, CDR1 is DFQATT and CDR2 is SNEGSKA (reference sequence). Trimming removed 7 bases from V and 0 bases from J, with 6 bases in between. The CDR3 is 11 residues long. The CDR3 region is CSEQTNYGYTF. DNA for the CDR3: TGCAGTGAACAGACTAACTATGGCTACACCTTC.